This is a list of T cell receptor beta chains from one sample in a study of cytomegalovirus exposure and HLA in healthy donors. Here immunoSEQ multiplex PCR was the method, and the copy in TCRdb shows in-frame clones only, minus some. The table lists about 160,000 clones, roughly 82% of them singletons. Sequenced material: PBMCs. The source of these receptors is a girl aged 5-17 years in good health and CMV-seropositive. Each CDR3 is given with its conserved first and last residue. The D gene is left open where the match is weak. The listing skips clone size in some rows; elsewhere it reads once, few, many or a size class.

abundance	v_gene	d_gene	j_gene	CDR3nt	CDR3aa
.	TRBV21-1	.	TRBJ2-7	TGTGCCAGCAGCACCTCGGGACAGGGAAGGGACGAGCAGTACTTC	CASSTSGQGRDEQYF
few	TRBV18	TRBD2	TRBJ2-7	TGTGCCAGCTCACTCACCCGGGCTAGCGGGAGGGCCTCCGTCGAGCAGTACTTC	CASSLTRASGRASVEQYF
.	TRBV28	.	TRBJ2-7	TGTGCCAGCAGTTTACCCAGGGGTCGGGAGCAGTACTTC	CASSLPRGREQYF
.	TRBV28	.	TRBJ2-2	TGTGCCAGCAGTTTAGGCCACACCGGGGAGCCGTTTTTT	CASSLGHTGEPFF
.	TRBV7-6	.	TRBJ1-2	TGTGCCAGCAGCTTAGAGACTTTTCCCGATTTCTATGGCTACACCTTC	CASSLETFPDFYGYTF
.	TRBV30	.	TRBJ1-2	TGTGCCTGGGCGGGAGGTCGGGGCTACACCTTC	CAWAGGRGYTF
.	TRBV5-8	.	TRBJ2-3	TGTGCCAGCAGACTCGGAGCTAGCACAGATACGCAGTATTTT	CASRLGASTDTQYF
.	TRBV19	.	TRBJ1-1	TGTGCCAGTAGTACTTTCCTGAACACTGAAGCTTTCTTT	CASSTFLNTEAFF
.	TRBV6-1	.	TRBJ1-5	TGTGCCAGCAGTGAAGCTTCCCTGACAGATCAGCCCCAGCATTTT	CASSEASLTDQPQHF
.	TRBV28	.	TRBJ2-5	TGTGCCAGCAGTTTTGCCGGGACCCAGTACTTC	CASSFAGTQYF
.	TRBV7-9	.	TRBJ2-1	TGTGCCAGCAGCCGAGTTCAGGGAGGCGAGCAGTTCTTC	CASSRVQGGEQFF
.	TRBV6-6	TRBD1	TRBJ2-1	TGTGCCAGCAGTCCCCGGACAGGGATCAATGAGCAGTTCTTC	CASSPRTGINEQFF
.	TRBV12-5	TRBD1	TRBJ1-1	TGTGCTAGTGGTTTAGGACAGGGGAGATACACTGAAGCTTTCTTT	CASGLGQGRYTEAFF
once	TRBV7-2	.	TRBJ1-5	TGTGCCAGCAGCTTAGAGCGGGGGGGGGTGGTAGGGCCCCAGCATTTT	CASSLERGGVVGPQHF
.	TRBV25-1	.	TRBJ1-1	TGTGCCAGCAGTGAATATCAGGAGAACACTGAAGCTTTCTTT	CASSEYQENTEAFF
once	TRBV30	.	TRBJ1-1	TGTGCCTGGAGTGAAGGTGTGGGGGGCACTGAAGCTTTCTTT	CAWSEGVGGTEAFF
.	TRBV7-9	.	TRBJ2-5	TGTGCCAGCAGCTTATCCGACTCGATGGAGACCCAGTACTTC	CASSLSDSMETQYF
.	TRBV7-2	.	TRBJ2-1	TGTGCCAGCAGCTTTTCAGGGAATGAGCAGTTCTTC	CASSFSGNEQFF
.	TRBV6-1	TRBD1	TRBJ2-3	TGTGCCAGCAGTGAAGCCGGGACAGGCACAGATACGCAGTATTTT	CASSEAGTGTDTQYF
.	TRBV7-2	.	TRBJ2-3	TGTGCCAGCAGCTTATGGTCCGATGGGGGAGGTGAGGGAGGAGATACGCAGTATTTT	CASSLWSDGGGEGGDTQYF
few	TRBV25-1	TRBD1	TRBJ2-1	TGTGCCAGCAGTGTGGGACAGGGCTCCTACAATGAGCAGTTCTTC	CASSVGQGSYNEQFF
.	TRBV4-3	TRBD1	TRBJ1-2	TGCGCCAGCAGCCAAGAGGGCGGGACAGGGTATGGCTACACCTTC	CASSQEGGTGYGYTF
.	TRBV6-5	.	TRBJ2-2	TGTGCCAGCACCCGGATAACAGCGAACACCGGGGAGCTGTTTTTT	CASTRITANTGELFF
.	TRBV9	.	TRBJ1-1	TGTGCCAGCAGCGCTACGGAGTTCACTGAAGCTTTCTTT	CASSATEFTEAFF
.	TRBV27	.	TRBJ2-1	TGTGCCAGCAGCCTTCGGCGGCCCCCAGGGGGGAATGAGCAGTTCTTC	CASSLRRPPGGNEQFF
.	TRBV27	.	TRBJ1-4	TGTGCCAGCAGAATCTCGGGAAATGAAAAACTGTTTTTT	CASRISGNEKLFF
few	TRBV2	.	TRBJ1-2	TGTGCCAGCAGCGGCGTACTATTCCCCACTAACTATGGCTACACCTTC	CASSGVLFPTNYGYTF
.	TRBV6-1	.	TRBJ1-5	TGTGCCAGCGGGAGGGTAGGGCAGCCCCAGCATTTT	CASGRVGQPQHF
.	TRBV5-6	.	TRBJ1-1	TGTGCCAGCAGCTCCAGGGGAGTGAACACTGAAGCTTTCTTT	CASSSRGVNTEAFF
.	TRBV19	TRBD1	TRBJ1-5	TGTGCCAGTAGTCCCCGACAGGGATCTAGCAATCAGCCCCAGCATTTT	CASSPRQGSSNQPQHF
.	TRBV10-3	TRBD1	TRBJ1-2	TGTGCCATCAGTGCGGACAGGGTGAGAAATGATGGCTACACCTTC	CAISADRVRNDGYTF
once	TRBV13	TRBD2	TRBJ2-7	TGTGCCAGCAGCTCCTGGACTAGCGGGAGTACCGAGCAGTACTTC	CASSSWTSGSTEQYF
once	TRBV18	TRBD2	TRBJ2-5	TGTGCCAGCTCACCATTGGAACTAGCGGGCCAGTACTTC	CASSPLELAGQYF
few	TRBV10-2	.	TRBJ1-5	TGCGCCAGCAGTGAGTCGCTGGGGGGGGGCAATCAGCCCCAGCATTTT	CASSESLGGGNQPQHF
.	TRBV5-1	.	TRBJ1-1	TGCGCCAGCAGCCCTGCCGCCTCAAGCGTGAACACTGAAGCTTTCTTT	CASSPAASSVNTEAFF
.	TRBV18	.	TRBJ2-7	TGTGCCAGCTCACCACTCGCCAGGGCACGGAACTACGAGCAGTACTTC	CASSPLARARNYEQYF
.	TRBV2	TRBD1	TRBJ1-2	TGTGCCAGCAGCGGTGGGACAGGGTTTCATAGGGACTATGGCTACACCTTC	CASSGGTGFHRDYGYTF
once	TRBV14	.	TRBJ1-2	TGTGCCAGCAGCCACGCAGGTGACTATGGCTACACCTTC	CASSHAGDYGYTF
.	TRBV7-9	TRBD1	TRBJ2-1	TGTGCCAGCAGCTTGGGACAGGGGAATGAGCAGTTCTTC	CASSLGQGNEQFF
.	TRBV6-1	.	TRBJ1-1	TGTGCCAGCAGCGGGGGGAGGGGAGCCAGGTGGGCTTTCTTT	CASSGGRGARWAFF
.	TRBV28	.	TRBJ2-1	TGTGCCAGCAGTCGTAATGAGCAGTTCTTC	CASSRNEQFF
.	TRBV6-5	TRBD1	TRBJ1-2	TGTGCCAGCAGTTCGGGACAGGTACCACGGGATGGCTACACCTTC	CASSSGQVPRDGYTF
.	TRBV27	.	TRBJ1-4	TGTGCCAGCAGCCACCCCAGGACTAATGAAAAACTGTTTTTT	CASSHPRTNEKLFF
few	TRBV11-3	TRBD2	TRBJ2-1	TGTGCCAGCTCATCGCGGGAGGCGGGTTACAATGAGCAGTTCTTC	CASSSREAGYNEQFF
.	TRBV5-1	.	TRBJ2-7	TGCGCCAGCAGCTTGCGAGATAACTACGAGCAGTACTTC	CASSLRDNYEQYF